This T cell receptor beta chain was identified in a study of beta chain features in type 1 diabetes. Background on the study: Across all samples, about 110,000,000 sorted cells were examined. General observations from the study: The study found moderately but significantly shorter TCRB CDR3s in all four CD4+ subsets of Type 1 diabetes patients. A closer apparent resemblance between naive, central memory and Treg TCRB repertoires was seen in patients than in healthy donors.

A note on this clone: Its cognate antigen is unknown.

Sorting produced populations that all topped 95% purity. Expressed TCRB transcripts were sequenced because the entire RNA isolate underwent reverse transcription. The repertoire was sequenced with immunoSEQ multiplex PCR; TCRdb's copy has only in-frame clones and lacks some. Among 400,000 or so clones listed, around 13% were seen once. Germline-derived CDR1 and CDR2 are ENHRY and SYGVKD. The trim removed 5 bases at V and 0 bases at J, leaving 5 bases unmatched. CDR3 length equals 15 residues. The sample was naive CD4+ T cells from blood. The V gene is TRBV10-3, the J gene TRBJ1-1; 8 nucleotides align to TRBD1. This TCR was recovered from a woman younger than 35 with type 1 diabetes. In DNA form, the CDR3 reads TGTGCCATCAGTTACGGACAGGGAATGAACACTGAAGCTTTCTTT. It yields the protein CAISYGQGMNTEAFF.